Listed here is a single TCR beta chain. Its antigen remains unknown. TCRdb analysed the RT-PCR reads with MiXCR anew, one entry per CDR3 protein. The table lists about 780,000 distinct CDR3 sequences, less than 20% of them singletons. The data derive from a study of response to subunit inactivated influenza vaccine. Study results and caveats: Only a handful of new T cells, the authors suggested, are recruited with each seasonal influenza vaccination.

The CDR3 runs 15 residues. V dropped 4 bases and J dropped 6 bases, with 13 bases sitting between them. Germline lookup yields CDR1 MNHEY and CDR2 SVGEGT. The TCR sequence derives from a man over 45 who received an inactivated influenza vaccine. This chain links TRBV6-2 or TRBV6-3 with TRBJ1-6; D call uncertain. The source material was PBMCs from blood, sampled 5 to 6 days after vaccination. CDR3 amino acids: CASSLAGASNSPLHF. CDR3 sequence (DNA): TGTGCCAGCAGTTTGGCGGGCGCGAGTAATTCACCCCTCCACTTT.